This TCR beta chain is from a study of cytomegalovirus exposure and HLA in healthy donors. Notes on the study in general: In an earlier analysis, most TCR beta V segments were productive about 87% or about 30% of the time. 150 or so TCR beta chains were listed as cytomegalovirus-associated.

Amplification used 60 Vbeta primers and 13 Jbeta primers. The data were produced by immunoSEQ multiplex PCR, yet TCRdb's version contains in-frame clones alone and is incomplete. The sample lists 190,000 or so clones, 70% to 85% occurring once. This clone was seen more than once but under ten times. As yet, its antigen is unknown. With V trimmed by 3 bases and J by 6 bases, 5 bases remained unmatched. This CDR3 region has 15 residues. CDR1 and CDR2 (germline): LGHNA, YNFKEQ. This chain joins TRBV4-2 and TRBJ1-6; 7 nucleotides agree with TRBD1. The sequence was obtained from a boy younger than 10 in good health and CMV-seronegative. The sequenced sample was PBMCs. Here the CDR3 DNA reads TGTGCCAGCAGCCAGCCGGGACAGAGTAATTCACCCCTCCACTTT. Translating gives CASSQPGQSNSPLHF.